This T cell receptor beta chain was found in a study of blood T cells in healthy people across ages. Whole-study context: When template switching was applied, about one barcoded beta molecule was captured per two T cells.

Overall study results and limits: Any changes in expanded clonotypes were possibly confounded, as donor CMV status remained unknown. Reliance upon unsorted PBMCs precluded definitive naive versus antigen-experienced comparison.

This CDR3 has 15 amino acids. Trimming removed 2 bases from V and 2 bases from J, with 13 bases in between. CDR1 MNHEY and CDR2 SMNVEV come from the germline V gene (reference sequence). There are a few counts of this clonotype. The antigen is not known. Then a second PCR, running roughly 7 to 12 cycles, was carried out with a sample-barcoded 5' primer and a J-beta primer mix. TCRdb re-derived calls from the 5' RACE reads in MiXCR, one entry per CDR3 protein. This table has about 1,800,000 distinct CDR3 sequences, 28% appearing once. This TCR was sampled from a woman in her twenties or thirties in good health. Sequencing used blood. J is TRBJ2-7 and V is TRBV27; D assignment may be TRBD1 or TRBD2 (6 bases each). This chain's CDR3 is CASSLELGGTYEQYF. The CDR3 DNA follows: TGTGCCAGCAGTTTAGAATTAGGGGGGACCTACGAGCAGTACTTC.